This entry describes one T cell receptor beta chain. The antigen is unknown. A J-beta primer mix and a sample-barcoded 5' primer were used in a second PCR of about 7 to 12 cycles. From the 5' RACE reads, TCRdb called clonotypes with MiXCR, one entry per CDR3 protein. This sample has fewer than 800,000 distinct CDR3 sequences, with around 49% found just once. This CDR3 has 15 residues. The germline gives CDR1 SGHVS, CDR2 FQNEAQ. V lost 4 bases, J lost 1 base, and 11 bases lay in between. The source of the sample is a study of blood T cells in healthy people across ages. On the study more broadly: T cells yielded about one barcoded beta molecule per two cells through template switching. Whole-study results and caveats: A roughly linear fall in TCR beta diversity per million T cells was seen with increasing age. Unknown donor CMV status possibly confounded expanded clonotype changes.

This TCR came from a woman aged 60-75 years in good health. The chain joins TRBV7-8 to TRBJ2-1; D is uncertain. The sequencing input was blood. This CDR3 reads CASSSTEKSYNEQFF. The CDR3 DNA follows: TGTGCCAGCAGCTCGACTGAGAAGTCCTACAATGAGCAGTTCTTC.